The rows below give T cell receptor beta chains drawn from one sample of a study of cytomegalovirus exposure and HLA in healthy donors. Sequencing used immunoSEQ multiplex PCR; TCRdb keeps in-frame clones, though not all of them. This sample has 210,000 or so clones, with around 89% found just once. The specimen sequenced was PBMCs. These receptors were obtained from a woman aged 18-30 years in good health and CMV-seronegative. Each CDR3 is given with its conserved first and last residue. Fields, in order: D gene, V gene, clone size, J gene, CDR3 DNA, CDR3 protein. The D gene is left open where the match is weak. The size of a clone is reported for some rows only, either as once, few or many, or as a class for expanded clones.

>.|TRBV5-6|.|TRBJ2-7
TGTGCCAGCAGCTACTCCATAAGCACTTACGAGCAGTACTTC
CASSYSISTYEQYF
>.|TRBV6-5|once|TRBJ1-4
TGTGCCAGCAGCCGTACTGGAGCAACTAATGAAAAACTGTTTTTT
CASSRTGATNEKLFF
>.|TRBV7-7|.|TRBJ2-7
TGTGCCAGCAGCTTAGTACGGGGCTACGAGCAGTACTTC
CASSLVRGYEQYF
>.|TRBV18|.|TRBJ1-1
TGTGCCAGCTCACCACCGATGCAGGACTTAAACACTGAAGCTTTCTTT
CASSPPMQDLNTEAFF
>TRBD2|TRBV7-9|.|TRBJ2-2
TGTGCCAGCAGCATGAGCGGGATTGGGGCCGGGGAGCTGTTTTTT
CASSMSGIGAGELFF
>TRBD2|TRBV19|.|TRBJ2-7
TGTGCCAGTAGTACGCTCCCTAGCGGGACTTACGAGCAGTACTTC
CASSTLPSGTYEQYF
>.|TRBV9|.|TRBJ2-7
TGTGCCAGCAGCGTAGCAGGTTCGGTTAGAGTGGCCGAGCAGTACTTC
CASSVAGSVRVAEQYF
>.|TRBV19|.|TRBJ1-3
TGTGCCAGTATAGAGGGCAGACGCTCTCCCTCTGGAAACACCATATATTTT
CASIEGRRSPSGNTIYF
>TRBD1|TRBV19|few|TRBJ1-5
TGTGCCAGTAGTGCCACCGGGACAGGTGGAGGTGCGCCCCAGCATTTT
CASSATGTGGGAPQHF
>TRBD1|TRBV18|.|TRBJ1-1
TGTGCCAGCTCACCGTTAGGACAGGGCGCGAACACTGAAGCTTTCTTT
CASSPLGQGANTEAFF
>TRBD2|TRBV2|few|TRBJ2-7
TGTGCCAGCAGCCAAACTAGCGGGGGGTACGAGCAGTACTTC
CASSQTSGGYEQYF
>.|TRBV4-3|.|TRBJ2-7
TGCGCCAGCAGCCAACGGTTGGCGGGGCCCTACGAGCAGTACTTC
CASSQRLAGPYEQYF
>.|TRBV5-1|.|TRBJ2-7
TGCGCCAGCAGCTTTACAGGGCCAGCCTACGAGCAGTACTTC
CASSFTGPAYEQYF
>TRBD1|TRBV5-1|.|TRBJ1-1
TGCGCCAGCAGCTTGGGTCAGGGGGGCATGAACACTGAAGCTTTCTTT
CASSLGQGGMNTEAFF
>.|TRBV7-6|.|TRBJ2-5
TGTGCCAGCAGCTTAGATCTCTCGCGCTCGAAAGAGACCCAGTACTTC
CASSLDLSRSKETQYF